These 23 T cell receptor beta chains came from one sample sequenced in a study of blood T cell repertoires in COVID-19. Sequencing was performed with immunoSEQ multiplex PCR; in TCRdb, only in-frame clones are kept and a portion is missing. The sample lists 90,000 to 100,000 clones, 85% occurring once. Sequences were obtained from peripheral blood. These TCRs come from a man aged 80 or over with acute or convalescent COVID-19.

V is TRBV7-3 and J is TRBJ2-5; D may be TRBD1 (6 bases). The CDR3 has 14 residues. Germline V gene sequence: CDR1 SGHTA, CDR2 FQGTGA. Between the trimmed V and J ends, which lost 5 bases and 5 bases, there was a span of 15 bases. In DNA, the CDR3 is TGTGCCAGCAGCCTTACAGGGTCGGGGGAGACCCAGTACTTC. Its protein is CASSLTGSGETQYF.

The chain recombines TRBV27 with TRBJ2-1; 8 bases are a match to TRBD2. Trimming cost V 5 bases and J 2 bases; bases outside gene matches: 8. Germline V gives CDR1 MNHEY, CDR2 SMNVEV (reference sequence). CDR3 length: 16 amino acids. CDR3 nucleotides: TGTGCCAGCAGTACCCTAAGCGGGGGTGCCTACAATGAGCAGTTCTTC. Amino acid sequence: CASSTLSGGAYNEQFF.

This clone has only a few counts. The chain recombines TRBV27 with TRBJ2-7; weak D call: TRBD2 (5 bases). The germline gives CDR1 MNHEY, CDR2 SMNVEV (reference sequence). CDR3 length: 13 amino acids. The V gene lost 5 bases and the J gene lost 3 bases, with 11 bases spanning the gap. The CDR3 reads CASSPDWFYEQYF. CDR3 DNA: TGTGCCAGCAGTCCGGACTGGTTCTACGAGCAGTACTTC.

The chain employs TRBV9 and TRBJ1-2, with 7 bases aligning to TRBD1. Looked up from germline, CDR1 is SGDLS and CDR2 is YYNGEE. The trim removed 1 base at V and 4 bases at J, leaving 10 bases unmatched. The CDR3 is 16 residues long. The chain's CDR3 is CASSVFDRTGGYGYTF. The DNA for the CDR3 is TGTGCCAGCAGCGTATTTGATCGGACAGGTGGCTATGGCTACACCTTC.

This clone has a single count. This rearrangement joins TRBV6-2 or TRBV6-3 to TRBJ1-5; D perhaps matches TRBD1 (5 bases). CDR3 size: 16 residues. Germline assignment: CDR1 MNHEY and CDR2 SVGEGT. V dropped 4 bases and J dropped 7 bases, with 20 bases sitting between them. The CDR3 loop reads CASSLGRLWAGQPQHF. DNA for the CDR3: TGTGCCAGCAGTTTGGGGCGTTTGTGGGCTGGACAGCCCCAGCATTTT.

This clone was seen a few times. The chain recombines TRBV11-2 with TRBJ2-2; TRBD2 matches 9 bases. Germline V CDR1 and CDR2: SGHAT, FQNNGV. This CDR3 region has 16 residues. Trimming at V came to 5 bases and at J to 6 bases, leaving 10 bases not matched to a gene. Here the CDR3 reads CASSGVGGRAPGELFF. The CDR3 DNA is TGTGCCAGCAGCGGGGTAGGCGGGAGGGCCCCCGGGGAGCTGTTTTTT.

This clone was picked up one time. The gene calls are TRBV7-3 and TRBJ2-3, with 8 bases fitting TRBD2. This CDR3 has 16 residues. Per the germline V gene, CDR1 is SGHTA and CDR2 is FQGTGA. V shed 3 bases, J shed 0 bases, and the junction held 5 bases outside the gene matches. CDR3 in amino acids: CASSFGLAASTDTQYF. The CDR3 nucleotides are TGTGCCAGCAGCTTTGGACTAGCTGCTAGCACAGATACGCAGTATTTT.

The genes are TRBV27 and TRBJ2-7; 13 nucleotides agree with TRBD2. V was clipped by 2 bases and J by 4 bases; unmatched bases: 5. Germline-derived CDR1 and CDR2 are MNHEY and SMNVEV (reference sequence). There are 16 residues in the CDR3. CDR3 DNA sequence: TGTGCCAGCAGTTTAGGACTAGCGGGAGATGGGTACGAGCAGTACTTC. Protein sequence: CASSLGLAGDGYEQYF.

The chain links TRBV3-1 (or the pseudogene TRBV3-2) to TRBJ2-3; D might be TRBD2 (6 bases). Germline lookup yields CDR1 LGHDT and CDR2 YNNKEL (reference sequence). This CDR3 is built from 14 residues. The V and J ends lost 1 base and 3 bases respectively, with 8 bases between them. The CDR3 is CASSQAGETDTQYF. DNA for the CDR3: TGTGCCAGCAGCCAAGCGGGAGAGACAGATACGCAGTATTTT.

The chain combines TRBV7-3 with TRBJ1-1, with 7 bases matching TRBD1. Germline loops: CDR1 SGHTA, CDR2 FQGTGA. The CDR3 is 16 residues long. V was clipped by 1 base and J by 4 bases; unmatched bases: 9. The CDR3 DNA reads as TGTGCCAGCAGCTTAAGAGCGGACAGGTTCAGCACTGAAGCTTTCTTT. This sequence encodes CASSLRADRFSTEAFF.

The gene calls are TRBV30 and TRBJ1-1, with 9 positions matching TRBD1. V was clipped by 8 bases and J by 1 base; unmatched bases: 8. This CDR3 comprises 14 residues. The germline V gene has CDR1 GTSNPN and CDR2 SVGIG (reference sequence). This chain's CDR3 is CAGKLQGANTEAFF. The CDR3, as DNA: TGTGCCGGAAAACTACAGGGGGCGAACACTGAAGCTTTCTTT.

The CDR3 reads CASSSGTSGRAGETQYF. CDR3 nucleotides: TGTGCCAGCAGCTCCGGGACTAGCGGGAGGGCCGGGGAGACCCAGTACTTC. This rearrangement joins TRBV7-3 to TRBJ2-5; TRBD2 agrees at 16 bases. Germline lookup yields CDR1 SGHTA and CDR2 FQGTGA. The CDR3 totals 17 residues. Losses at the gene ends were 4 bases for V and 5 bases for J; bases not matched to a gene: 7.

This rearrangement joins TRBV29-1 to TRBJ2-3; a possible D gene is TRBD1 (6 bases). Germline CDR1 is SQVTM and CDR2 is ANQGSEA. The CDR3 is 14 amino acids. Trimming pared 1 base from V and 2 bases from J, leaving 10 bases between. CDR3 region: CSVEGTDNTDTQYF. The CDR3 coding sequence is TGCAGCGTTGAAGGGACAGACAACACAGATACGCAGTATTTT.

This chain uses TRBV6-5 with TRBJ1-4; 8 nucleotides line up with TRBD1. The CDR3 consists of 14 residues. V dropped 6 bases and J dropped 5; count of bases not matched to a gene: 5. CDR1 is MNHEY and CDR2 is SVGAGI in the germline V gene. CDR3: CASRRTGMNEKLFF. The DNA for the CDR3 is TGTGCCAGCAGAAGGACAGGGATGAATGAAAAACTGTTTTTT.

This clone was recorded a few times. The chain combines TRBV5-1 with TRBJ2-5; tentatively, D is TRBD2 (6 bases). Germline CDR1 SGHRS, CDR2 YFSETQ. Trimming cost V 3 bases and J 5 bases, with 14 bases left between them. The CDR3 spans 14 residues. The chain's CDR3 is CASSWAGSRETQYF. CDR3 DNA sequence: TGCGCCAGCAGCTGGGCCGGGAGTCGGGAGACCCAGTACTTC.

This clone is a singleton in its sample. The chain carries TRBV21-1 and TRBJ1-2; no check of the table's D call, TRBD1, against the DNA was made. TRBV21-1 is a known pseudogene. The CDR3 runs 15 residues. CDR3 bases: TGTGCCAGCAGCACATTAAGTGGGGACAGGGATGGCTACACCTTC. Its protein is CASSTLSGDRDGYTF.

The V and J genes are TRBV18 and TRBJ2-3, with D possibly matching TRBD2 (5 bases). Trimming cost V 3 bases and J 2 bases, with 15 bases left between them. CDR1 is KGHSH and CDR2 is LQKENI in the germline V gene. The CDR3 spans 16 residues. The CDR3 reads CASSPAGIGDTDTQYF. CDR3 nucleotides: TGTGCCAGCTCACCGGCGGGCATTGGTGACACAGATACGCAGTATTTT.

The J gene is TRBJ2-5, the V gene TRBV19; D is unresolved. The ends were cut back, 0 bases at V and 5 bases at J, with 13 bases in the middle. Germline CDR1 reads LNHDA; CDR2 reads SQIVND (reference sequence). The CDR3 has 15 residues. The CDR3 bases are TGTGCCAGTAGTATAGATCAGGCCAGATGGGAGACCCAGTACTTC. As protein: CASSIDQARWETQYF.

The J gene is TRBJ2-3, the V gene TRBV5-4, with 14 bases lining up with TRBD2. The CDR3 loop spans 19 amino acids. The V gene end was trimmed by 1 base and the J gene end by 2 bases; junction bases not matched to a gene: 9. Germline V gene lookup returns CDR1 SGHNT and CDR2 YYREEE (reference sequence). The CDR3 sequence: CASSLLAGLAGDATDTQYF. CDR3 nucleotide sequence: TGTGCCAGCAGCTTGCTTGCGGGACTAGCGGGAGACGCCACAGATACGCAGTATTTT.

This chain links TRBV13 with TRBJ2-4, with no clear D. The germline gives CDR1 PRHDT, CDR2 FYEKMQ (reference sequence). The CDR3 has 12 residues. Between the trimmed V and J ends, which lost 5 bases and 9 bases, there was a span of 11 bases. DNA of the CDR3: TGTGCCAGCAGCCCTCCTAATGGCATTCAGTACTTC. This gives the protein CASSPPNGIQYF.

The chain recombines TRBV11-2 with TRBJ2-5; 8 nucleotides match TRBD1. The V gene end was trimmed by 0 bases and the J gene end by 9 bases; junction bases not matched to a gene: 6. The CDR3 contains 14 residues. Germline V lookup: CDR1 SGHAT, CDR2 FQNNGV. The CDR3 DNA follows: TGTGCCAGCAGCTTAGACCCGGGACAGGCCGCCCAGTACTTC. Encoded protein: CASSLDPGQAAQYF.

V gene TRBV15 combines with J gene TRBJ2-3; 8 nucleotides align to TRBD1. V lost 9 bases and J lost 0; bases outside the gene matches: 2. The CDR3 is 13 residues long. CDR1 LNHNV and CDR2 YYDKDF come from the germline V gene (reference sequence). CDR3 region: CATRTGSTDTQYF. Here the CDR3 DNA reads TGTGCCACGCGGACAGGGAGCACAGATACGCAGTATTTT.

This chain uses TRBV7-9 with TRBJ1-2, with 7 bases lining up with TRBD1. The germline CDR1 and CDR2 sequences are SEHNR and FQNEAQ (reference sequence). The trim removed 1 base at V and 5 bases at J, leaving 1 base unmatched. The CDR3 extends over 13 amino acids. CDR3 residues: CASSLDRGYGYTF. CDR3 nucleotide sequence: TGTGCCAGCAGCTTAGACAGGGGTTATGGCTACACCTTC.